These T cell receptor beta chains were read from a single sample in a study of blood T cell repertoires in COVID-19. Assay: immunoSEQ multiplex PCR; the TCRdb copy retains only in-frame clones and omits some. This sample has 210,000 or so clones, with about 90% found just once. Specimen: peripheral blood. Every receptor here comes from a man aged 25 to 40 with acute or convalescent COVID-19. Both conserved end residues are part of each CDR3. D genes are given only for firm matches. Clone size is shown for a subset of rows, as once, few, many or a class of expanded clone.

CDR3 protein: CASSSRESQVGKLFF
CDR3 DNA: TGTGCCAGCAGCAGCAGGGAATCACAGGTTGGAAAACTGTTTTTT
V gene: TRBV11-2
clone size: -
J gene: TRBJ1-4
D gene: -

CDR3 protein: CASSITGGRGEQYF
CDR3 DNA: TGTGCCAGCAGTATCACAGGGGGCAGGGGGGAGCAGTACTTC
V gene: TRBV6-5
clone size: few
J gene: TRBJ2-7
D gene: TRBD1

CDR3 protein: CAWSFRGLQPQHF
CDR3 DNA: TGTGCCTGGAGTTTCAGGGGTTTGCAGCCCCAGCATTTT
V gene: TRBV30
clone size: -
J gene: TRBJ1-5
D gene: -

CDR3 protein: CASSPSNTGELFF
CDR3 DNA: TGTGCCAGCAGCCCGTCGAACACCGGGGAGCTGTTTTTT
V gene: TRBV3-1/TRBV3-2
clone size: -
J gene: TRBJ2-2
D gene: -

CDR3 protein: CASSQEVRYKIYEQYF
CDR3 DNA: TGCGCCAGCAGCCAAGAGGTTCGATACAAAATCTACGAGCAGTACTTC
V gene: TRBV4-1
clone size: -
J gene: TRBJ2-7
D gene: -

CDR3 protein: CASSIGEGSGRLAKNIQYF
CDR3 DNA: TGTGCCAGTAGTATCGGGGAGGGTAGCGGGAGGTTGGCCAAAAACATTCAGTACTTC
V gene: TRBV19
clone size: -
J gene: TRBJ2-4
D gene: TRBD2

CDR3 protein: CASSLDREDGYTF
CDR3 DNA: TGTGCCAGCAGCTTGGACAGGGAGGATGGCTACACCTTC
V gene: TRBV11-2
clone size: -
J gene: TRBJ1-2
D gene: TRBD1

CDR3 protein: CASSSRTSGGHSEQFF
CDR3 DNA: TGTGCCAGCAGCTCCCGGACTAGCGGGGGGCACAGTGAGCAGTTCTTC
V gene: TRBV7-2
clone size: -
J gene: TRBJ2-1
D gene: TRBD2

CDR3 protein: CAIQQGGRAFF
CDR3 DNA: TGTGCCATCCAGCAAGGGGGAAGGGCTTTCTTT
V gene: TRBV19
clone size: -
J gene: TRBJ1-1
D gene: -

CDR3 protein: CASSQEFRFNEKLFF
CDR3 DNA: TGTGCCAGCAGCCAAGAGTTCAGATTTAATGAAAAACTGTTTTTT
V gene: TRBV3-1/TRBV3-2
clone size: once
J gene: TRBJ1-4
D gene: -

CDR3 protein: CASSLALFTEAFF
CDR3 DNA: TGTGCCAGCAGCCTGGCCCTGTTTACTGAAGCTTTCTTT
V gene: TRBV9
clone size: -
J gene: TRBJ1-1
D gene: -

CDR3 protein: CASSPTGSYEQYF
CDR3 DNA: TGTGCCAGCAGCCCGACAGGCTCCTACGAGCAGTACTTC
V gene: TRBV11-2
clone size: -
J gene: TRBJ2-7
D gene: -

CDR3 protein: CASSLTGTEHNSPLHF
CDR3 DNA: TGTGCCAGCAGCTTGACCGGGACAGAACATAATTCACCCCTCCACTTT
V gene: TRBV5-6
clone size: once
J gene: TRBJ1-6
D gene: TRBD1

CDR3 protein: CASSYLQGRGSAYGYTF
CDR3 DNA: TGTGCCAGCAGTTATTTGCAGGGAAGGGGGTCCGCCTATGGCTACACCTTC
V gene: TRBV2
clone size: -
J gene: TRBJ1-2
D gene: -

CDR3 protein: CASSIGTGGKDTQYF
CDR3 DNA: TGTGCCAGTAGTATTGGGACGGGGGGGAAAGATACGCAGTATTTT
V gene: TRBV19
clone size: -
J gene: TRBJ2-3
D gene: TRBD2

CDR3 protein: CASLNGGWNTGELFF
CDR3 DNA: TGTGCCAGCCTCAATGGGGGCTGGAACACCGGGGAGCTGTTTTTT
V gene: TRBV6-5
clone size: -
J gene: TRBJ2-2
D gene: -

CDR3 protein: CAISAGSTDTQYF
CDR3 DNA: TGTGCCATCAGTGCCGGGAGTACAGATACGCAGTATTTT
V gene: TRBV10-3
clone size: -
J gene: TRBJ2-3
D gene: -

CDR3 protein: CASSLFMPPGAPLHF
CDR3 DNA: TGTGCCAGCAGCTTATTTATGCCCCCAGGGGCACCCCTCCACTTT
V gene: TRBV11-2
clone size: -
J gene: TRBJ1-6
D gene: -

CDR3 protein: CASRSGTGLGYTF
CDR3 DNA: TGTGCCAGTAGAAGCGGGACAGGGCTTGGCTACACCTTC
V gene: TRBV19
clone size: -
J gene: TRBJ1-2
D gene: TRBD1

CDR3 protein: CASSATASGANVLTF
CDR3 DNA: TGTGCCAGTAGTGCGACAGCCTCTGGGGCCAACGTCCTGACTTTC
V gene: TRBV19
clone size: -
J gene: TRBJ2-6
D gene: -

CDR3 protein: CASSRPGGIQYF
CDR3 DNA: TGCGCCAGCAGCCGCCCCGGTGGCATTCAGTACTTC
V gene: TRBV5-1
clone size: -
J gene: TRBJ2-4
D gene: -

CDR3 protein: CASSYGTSRETQYF
CDR3 DNA: TGTGCCAGCAGTTACGGGACTAGCCGCGAGACCCAGTACTTC
V gene: TRBV6-5
clone size: -
J gene: TRBJ2-5
D gene: TRBD2

CDR3 protein: CANRDRDYSYNEQFF
CDR3 DNA: TGTGCCAACCGGGACCGGGACTACTCCTACAATGAGCAGTTCTTC
V gene: TRBV7-3
clone size: -
J gene: TRBJ2-1
D gene: TRBD2

CDR3 protein: CASSFVLDSPLHF
CDR3 DNA: TGTGCCAGCAGCTTCGTTCTCGATTCACCCCTCCACTTT
V gene: TRBV11-2
clone size: once
J gene: TRBJ1-6
D gene: -

CDR3 protein: CASSSGRVRGIDTEAFF
CDR3 DNA: TGCGCCAGCAGCTCGGGCAGGGTAAGGGGGATCGACACTGAAGCTTTCTTT
V gene: TRBV5-1
clone size: -
J gene: TRBJ1-1
D gene: -

CDR3 protein: CASSIITGVNSPLHF
CDR3 DNA: TGTGCCAGCAGCATAATCACAGGGGTGAATTCACCCCTCCACTTT
V gene: TRBV5-7
clone size: -
J gene: TRBJ1-6
D gene: TRBD1

CDR3 protein: CASSFGTGFGNEQFF
CDR3 DNA: TGTGCCAGCAGCTTTGGAACAGGGTTCGGCAATGAGCAGTTCTTC
V gene: TRBV7-2
clone size: -
J gene: TRBJ2-1
D gene: -

CDR3 protein: CATSRDIVGHLSYEQYF
CDR3 DNA: TGTGCCACCAGCAGAGATATAGTGGGACACCTTTCCTACGAGCAGTACTTC
V gene: TRBV15
clone size: -
J gene: TRBJ2-7
D gene: -

CDR3 protein: CASSGWTSGRFNTQYF
CDR3 DNA: TGTGCCAGCAGCGGCTGGACTAGCGGGAGGTTTAATACGCAGTATTTT
V gene: TRBV11-2
clone size: -
J gene: TRBJ2-3
D gene: TRBD2

CDR3 protein: CASSQGTDSNEKLFF
CDR3 DNA: TGCGCCAGCAGCCAAGGGACAGACTCTAATGAAAAACTGTTTTTT
V gene: TRBV4-1
clone size: -
J gene: TRBJ1-4
D gene: -

CDR3 protein: CAWRRTGSTYEQYF
CDR3 DNA: TGTGCCTGGAGGAGGACAGGCTCAACCTACGAGCAGTACTTC
V gene: TRBV30
clone size: -
J gene: TRBJ2-7
D gene: TRBD1

CDR3 protein: CASSLELARGEQYF
CDR3 DNA: TGTGCCAGCAGCTTAGAGCTCGCTAGGGGCGAGCAGTACTTC
V gene: TRBV7-9
clone size: -
J gene: TRBJ2-7
D gene: -

CDR3 protein: CASSQDDRTALNTEAFF
CDR3 DNA: TGCGCCAGCAGCCAAGATGATCGCACAGCCCTGAACACTGAAGCTTTCTTT
V gene: TRBV4-1
clone size: -
J gene: TRBJ1-1
D gene: -

CDR3 protein: CASSKGGLGETQYF
CDR3 DNA: TGTGCCAGCAGCAAAGGGGGACTAGGAGAGACCCAGTACTTC
V gene: TRBV11-1
clone size: -
J gene: TRBJ2-5
D gene: TRBD2

CDR3 protein: CASSETRAYIQYF
CDR3 DNA: TGTGCCAGCAGCGAGACCAGGGCGTACATTCAGTACTTC
V gene: TRBV5-6
clone size: -
J gene: TRBJ2-4
D gene: -

CDR3 protein: CASSQHDRAPTIYF
CDR3 DNA: TGTGCCAGCAGCCAACATGACAGGGCACCCACCATATATTTT
V gene: TRBV3-1/TRBV3-2
clone size: once
J gene: TRBJ1-3
D gene: TRBD1

CDR3 protein: CASRSRNQPQHF
CDR3 DNA: TGTGCCAGTAGGAGTCGTAATCAGCCCCAGCATTTT
V gene: TRBV19
clone size: few
J gene: TRBJ1-5
D gene: -

CDR3 protein: CASSTRGGSEQYF
CDR3 DNA: TGTGCTAGCAGCACAAGAGGGGGATCCGAGCAGTACTTC
V gene: TRBV7-7
clone size: -
J gene: TRBJ2-7
D gene: -

CDR3 protein: CATSRGGGGAQPQHF
CDR3 DNA: TGTGCCACCAGCAGAGGAGGTGGCGGTGCTCAGCCCCAGCATTTT
V gene: TRBV15
clone size: -
J gene: TRBJ1-5
D gene: -

CDR3 protein: CASSLAQTPGTEAFF
CDR3 DNA: TGCGCCAGCAGCTTGGCCCAGACGCCCGGGACTGAAGCTTTCTTT
V gene: TRBV5-1
clone size: -
J gene: TRBJ1-1
D gene: -

CDR3 protein: CASSFGENIQYF
CDR3 DNA: TGTGCCAGCAGCTTCGGGGAAAACATTCAGTACTTC
V gene: TRBV13
clone size: -
J gene: TRBJ2-4
D gene: -

CDR3 protein: CASRARGGMAAYEQYF
CDR3 DNA: TGCGCCAGCAGAGCACGGGGCGGGATGGCAGCCTACGAGCAGTACTTC
V gene: TRBV5-1
clone size: many
J gene: TRBJ2-7
D gene: -

CDR3 protein: CASSLKGQGSYGYTF
CDR3 DNA: TGTGCCAGCAGCCTCAAGGGACAGGGGTCCTATGGCTACACCTTC
V gene: TRBV5-6
clone size: -
J gene: TRBJ1-2
D gene: TRBD1

CDR3 protein: CASSHGGLNQPQHF
CDR3 DNA: TGTGCCAGCAGCCACGGGGGACTCAATCAGCCCCAGCATTTT
V gene: TRBV6-5
clone size: -
J gene: TRBJ1-5
D gene: -

CDR3 protein: CASSLISGIRNEQFF
CDR3 DNA: TGTGCCAGCAGCTTAATAAGCGGGATACGGAATGAGCAGTTCTTC
V gene: TRBV7-8
clone size: -
J gene: TRBJ2-1
D gene: TRBD2

CDR3 protein: CASSESFLSRDSEAFF
CDR3 DNA: TGCGCCAGCAGTGAGTCGTTTTTAAGCCGGGACAGTGAAGCTTTCTTT
V gene: TRBV10-1
clone size: few
J gene: TRBJ1-1
D gene: TRBD1

CDR3 protein: CASRQLGGGNQPQHF
CDR3 DNA: TGTGCCAGCCGTCAGTTGGGGGGGGGCAATCAGCCCCAGCATTTT
V gene: TRBV2
clone size: few
J gene: TRBJ1-5
D gene: -

CDR3 protein: CASSQTRQGVFNEKLFF
CDR3 DNA: TGTGCCAGCAGCCAGACCCGACAAGGGGTGTTTAATGAAAAACTGTTTTTT
V gene: TRBV3-1/TRBV3-2
clone size: -
J gene: TRBJ1-4
D gene: -

CDR3 protein: CASSLAGAGTEAFF
CDR3 DNA: TGTGCCAGCAGTTTGGCAGGGGCAGGGACTGAAGCTTTCTTT
V gene: TRBV28
clone size: -
J gene: TRBJ1-1
D gene: -

CDR3 protein: CATRILDRNTEAFF
CDR3 DNA: TGTGCCACCCGCATTTTGGACAGGAACACTGAAGCTTTCTTT
V gene: TRBV24-1
clone size: once
J gene: TRBJ1-1
D gene: -

CDR3 protein: CSVEGQLHEQFF
CDR3 DNA: TGCAGCGTTGAAGGACAGCTCCATGAGCAGTTCTTC
V gene: TRBV29-1
clone size: -
J gene: TRBJ2-1
D gene: -

CDR3 protein: CASSLALGRASSGANVLTF
CDR3 DNA: TGTGCCAGCAGCTTAGCGCTGGGGAGGGCAAGCTCTGGGGCCAACGTCCTGACTTTC
V gene: TRBV7-9
clone size: -
J gene: TRBJ2-6
D gene: TRBD2

CDR3 protein: CSVSVRGGGTRFGYEQYF
CDR3 DNA: TGCAGCGTTTCTGTCCGAGGCGGGGGGACCCGTTTCGGCTACGAGCAGTACTTC
V gene: TRBV29-1
clone size: -
J gene: TRBJ2-7
D gene: TRBD2

CDR3 protein: CASSLSLVGRTDTQYF
CDR3 DNA: TGCGCCAGCAGCTTGAGTCTGGTGGGGCGAACAGATACGCAGTATTTT
V gene: TRBV5-1
clone size: -
J gene: TRBJ2-3
D gene: -

CDR3 protein: CASRTLAGGVNEQFF
CDR3 DNA: TGTGCCAGTAGGACTCTAGCGGGAGGGGTCAATGAGCAGTTCTTC
V gene: TRBV19
clone size: few
J gene: TRBJ2-1
D gene: TRBD2

CDR3 protein: CASRDRGRRTEAFF
CDR3 DNA: TGTGCCAGTAGAGACAGGGGGCGACGCACTGAAGCTTTCTTT
V gene: TRBV19
clone size: -
J gene: TRBJ1-1
D gene: TRBD1

CDR3 protein: CASSGRLVQETQYF
CDR3 DNA: TGTGCCAGCAGCGGCCGACTAGTACAAGAGACCCAGTACTTC
V gene: TRBV13
clone size: -
J gene: TRBJ2-5
D gene: -

CDR3 protein: CATSPDRAPYYGYTF
CDR3 DNA: TGTGCCACCAGCCCTGACAGGGCCCCTTACTATGGCTACACCTTC
V gene: TRBV15
clone size: -
J gene: TRBJ1-2
D gene: TRBD1

CDR3 protein: CASRLGGSNEKLFF
CDR3 DNA: TGTGCCAGTAGGCTTGGGGGGAGTAATGAAAAACTGTTTTTT
V gene: TRBV19
clone size: -
J gene: TRBJ1-4
D gene: -

CDR3 protein: CASSLITGRKDTQYF
CDR3 DNA: TGCGCCAGCAGCCTCATAACAGGGCGCAAGGATACGCAGTATTTT
V gene: TRBV5-1
clone size: -
J gene: TRBJ2-3
D gene: -